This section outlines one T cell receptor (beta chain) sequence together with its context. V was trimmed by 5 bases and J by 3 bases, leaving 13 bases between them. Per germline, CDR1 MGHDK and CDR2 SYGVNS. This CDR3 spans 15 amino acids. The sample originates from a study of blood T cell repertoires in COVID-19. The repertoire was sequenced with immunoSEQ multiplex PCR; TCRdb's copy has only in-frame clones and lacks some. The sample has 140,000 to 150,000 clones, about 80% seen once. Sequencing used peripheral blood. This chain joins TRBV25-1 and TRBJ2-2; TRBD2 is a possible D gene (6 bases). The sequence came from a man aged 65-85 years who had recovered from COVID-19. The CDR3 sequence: CASSYSGEDTGELFF. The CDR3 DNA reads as TGTGCCAGCAGTTATTCGGGGGAGGACACCGGGGAGCTGTTTTTT.